The 29 T cell receptor beta chains listed next were all sequenced from one sample in a study of blood T cell repertoires in COVID-19. TCRdb's copy holds only in-frame clones and misses some; the assay was immunoSEQ multiplex PCR. The sample comprises some 150,000 clones, over 75% of which are singletons, and around 8% rests with the top ten. Sequenced material: peripheral blood. The receptors come from a woman in her sixties or seventies with COVID-19, enrolled during active disease.

The rearrangement uses TRBV27 and TRBJ1-2; perhaps TRBD1 as D (5 bases). V was trimmed by 6 bases and J by 2 bases, leaving 7 bases between them. The CDR3 runs to 12 residues. Germline assignment: CDR1 MNHEY and CDR2 SMNVEV (reference sequence). The CDR3: CASRGGNYGYTF. The CDR3 DNA reads as TGTGCCAGCAGGGGGGGAAACTATGGCTACACCTTC.

The gene calls are TRBV12-5 and TRBJ2-7; perhaps TRBD1 as D (5 bases). Germline V CDR1 and CDR2: LGHNT, FRNRAP. The V and J ends lost 1 base and 4 bases respectively, with 5 bases between them. The CDR3 runs to 12 residues. For the CDR3, the DNA is TGTGCTAGTGGTTTGGGACAGTACGAGCAGTACTTC. It yields the protein CASGLGQYEQYF.

The V and J genes are TRBV4-2 and TRBJ2-7; D remains ambiguous. Trimming took 1 base from V and 4 from J, leaving 17 bases between them. Germline V gene lookup returns CDR1 LGHNA and CDR2 YNFKEQ. This CDR3 contains 16 residues. The DNA of the CDR3 is TGTGCCAGCAGCCAAGGCGAACAGACCCACAGTTACGAGCAGTACTTC. Translated: CASSQGEQTHSYEQYF.

The chain employs TRBV7-9 and TRBJ1-2, with 9 bases fitting TRBD1. Germline V lookup: CDR1 SEHNR, CDR2 FQNEAQ (reference sequence). V dropped 0 bases and J dropped 10; count of bases not matched to a gene: 9. CDR3 length equals 15 residues. The CDR3: CASSLAPRTGEDYTF. In DNA, the CDR3 is TGTGCCAGCAGCTTAGCGCCCCGGACAGGGGAAGACTACACCTTC. Combining the CDR3 with reference TRBV7-9 and TRBJ1-2 gives the whole variable domain DTGVSQNPRHKITKRGQNVTFRCDPISEHNRLYWYRQTLGQGPEFLTYFQNEAQLEKSRLLSDRFSAERPKGSFSTLEIQRTEQGDSAMYLCASSLAPRTGEDYTFGSGTRLTVV.

The V call is TRBV5-1, the J call TRBJ2-5; D may be TRBD2 (7 bases). Trimming stripped 4 bases from V and 4 bases from J, with 14 bases between. Germline V gene lookup returns CDR1 SGHRS and CDR2 YFSETQ. The CDR3 sequence is 14 residues long. This chain's CDR3 is CASSVLRGAETQYF. In DNA, the CDR3 is TGCGCCAGCAGCGTCCTCCGGGGGGCAGAGACCCAGTACTTC.

The chain links TRBV5-4 to TRBJ2-5, with D hard to call. Germline-derived CDR1 and CDR2 are SGHNT and YYREEE (reference sequence). V lost 5 bases, J lost 0 bases, and 11 bases lay in between. This CDR3 has 14 residues. CDR3 region: CASRIEQNQETQYF. DNA for the CDR3: TGTGCCAGCAGGATTGAACAGAACCAAGAGACCCAGTACTTC.

This clone was picked up a small number of times. The chain employs TRBV6-5 and TRBJ1-2; D remains unclear. CDR1 is MNHEY, CDR2 SVGAGI, per germline. V gave up 2 bases and J gave up 4 bases, with 11 bases separating them. The CDR3 contains 14 residues. The CDR3 DNA sequence: TGTGCCAGCAGTTACGGGCGGGCTGGCTATGGCTACACCTTC. Encoded protein: CASSYGRAGYGYTF.

This clone turned up a few times. The genes are TRBV11-3 and TRBJ2-2; TRBD2 matches at 8 bases. The CDR3 is made up of 16 amino acids. V lost 5 bases, J lost 6 bases, and 11 bases stayed unmatched. Germline CDR1 and CDR2: SGHNT and YENEEA. CDR3 sequence: CASSVQRGPGAGELFF. CDR3 nucleotide sequence: TGTGCCAGCAGCGTACAGCGGGGGCCCGGAGCCGGGGAGCTGTTTTTT.

This clone was detected only once. The V and J genes are TRBV7-6 and TRBJ2-1; 9 bases align to TRBD2. Germline trimming cut 1 base from V and 8 bases from J; bases unmatched to any gene: 6. There are 15 residues in the CDR3. Germline CDR1 SGHVS, CDR2 FNYEAQ. CDR3: CASSLVGGGADEQFF. The CDR3 nucleotides are TGTGCCAGCAGCTTAGTTGGCGGGGGGGCCGATGAGCAGTTCTTC.

This chain uses TRBV6-1 with TRBJ2-7, with 10 positions matching TRBD2. This CDR3 contains 15 residues. Losses at the gene ends were 2 bases for V and 6 bases for J; bases not matched to a gene: 7. Per germline, CDR1 MNHNS and CDR2 SASEGT. CDR3 sequence (DNA): TGTGCCAGCAGTGAACTGATAGCGGGGGGCCTCGAGCAGTACTTC. Translating gives CASSELIAGGLEQYF.

This chain links TRBV6-2 or TRBV6-3 with TRBJ1-1; the D is unclear. Germline V gene data show CDR1 as MNHEY and CDR2 as SVGEGT. The CDR3 covers 14 residues. The germline V and J ends were trimmed by 4 bases and 0 bases, with 9 bases remaining between them. The CDR3 DNA is TGTGCCAGCAGTTTTCAGGACTTGAACACTGAAGCTTTCTTT. This translates into CASSFQDLNTEAFF.

This rearrangement joins TRBV29-1 to TRBJ2-7; D not resolved. This CDR3 region has 12 residues. The germline V gene encodes CDR1 SQVTM and CDR2 ANQGSEA. V shed 4 bases and J shed 5 bases, with 12 bases lying between them. The chain's CDR3 is CSVVSGTDEQYF. As DNA, the CDR3 is TGCAGCGTTGTCTCAGGAACCGACGAGCAGTACTTC.

The chain carries TRBV11-1 and TRBJ1-5; 7 bases fit TRBD1. The CDR3 is made up of 15 amino acids. Germline CDR1 reads SGHAT; CDR2 reads FQDESV (reference sequence). The V gene end was trimmed by 1 base and the J gene end by 5 bases; junction bases not matched to a gene: 5. The DNA of the CDR3 is TGTGCCAGCAGCTTAGGGACAGGAGGTGATCAGCCCCAGCATTTT. Encoded protein: CASSLGTGGDQPQHF.

This clone was found once. CDR3 DNA: TGTGCCATCACCCCGGACAGGGAGAATCAGCCCCAGCATTTT. This translates into CAITPDRENQPQHF. This chain joins TRBV10-3 and TRBJ1-5; 8 positions agree with TRBD1. This CDR3 has 14 residues. Looked up from germline, CDR1 is ENHRY and CDR2 is SYGVKD. Trimming removed 7 bases from V and 4 bases from J; junction bases left unmatched: 6.

The V call is TRBV10-3, the J call TRBJ1-5; D is ambiguous. CDR1 ENHRY and CDR2 SYGVKD come from the germline V gene. V gave up 3 bases and J gave up 0 bases, with 9 bases separating them. The CDR3 loop spans 15 amino acids. CDR3 DNA sequence: TGTGCCATCAGTGAAAGAGTCTATAGCAATCAGCCCCAGCATTTT. It encodes CAISERVYSNQPQHF.

This chain uses TRBV27 with TRBJ2-6; 8 bases line up with TRBD2. This CDR3 region has 17 residues. The V gene's germline CDR1 is MNHEY and CDR2 SMNVEV (reference sequence). Trimming took 6 bases from V and 4 from J; bases not matched to a gene: 11. CDR3 bases: TGTGCCAGCAGCTCGGGGGGGTATTATTCCGGGGCCAACGTCCTGACTTTC. Its protein is CASSSGGYYSGANVLTF. The variable domain in full, completed from reference TRBV27 and TRBJ2-6, reads EAQVTQNPRYLITVTGKKLTVTCSQNMNHEYMSWYRQDPGLGLRQIYYSMNVEVTDKGDVPEGYKVSRKEKRNFPLILESPSPNQTSLYFCASSSGGYYSGANVLTFGAGSRLTVL.

The chain combines TRBV7-3 with TRBJ1-6, with D tentatively TRBD1 (5 bases). The CDR3 is 14 amino acids. Germline V gene sequence: CDR1 SGHTA, CDR2 FQGTGA. The V end lost 5 bases, the J end lost 5 bases, and 10 bases lay between the germline ends. CDR3 in DNA: TGTGCCAGCAGCCTAGGACAACATAATTCACCCCTCCACTTT. It specifies CASSLGQHNSPLHF.

The chain couples TRBV3-1 (or the pseudogene TRBV3-2) to TRBJ1-1, with 8 bases aligning to TRBD1. This CDR3 comprises 16 residues. CDR1 is LGHDT and CDR2 is YNNKEL in the germline V gene (reference sequence). Germline trimming cut 4 bases from V and 1 base from J; bases unmatched to any gene: 8. In nucleotides, the CDR3 is TGTGCCAGCAGCCTTCCCGGGACAGGAGGGAACACTGAAGCTTTCTTT. Its protein product is CASSLPGTGGNTEAFF.

The chain couples TRBV6-2 or TRBV6-3 to TRBJ2-5, with 12 bases that match TRBD2. Germline assignment: CDR1 MNHEY and CDR2 SVGEGT. The length of the CDR3 is 16 residues. V shed 5 bases and J 2 bases; nucleotides not matched to a gene: 6. CDR3 nucleotides: TGTGCCAGCAGTAACCGACTAGCGGGGGAACAAGAGACCCAGTACTTC. Protein: CASSNRLAGEQETQYF.

This clone was counted only a few times. The chain joins TRBV12-3 or TRBV12-4 to TRBJ1-1; D ambiguous. V was shortened by 8 bases and J by 4 bases, with 14 bases between the two germline ends. The length of the CDR3 is 13 residues. The CDR3 loop is CASRPPRSTEAFF. In DNA, the CDR3 is TGTGCCAGCCGCCCACCCCGGAGCACTGAAGCTTTCTTT.

The J gene is TRBJ2-2, the V gene TRBV7-2, with D possibly matching TRBD1 (5 bases). The CDR3 has 13 amino acids. The ends were cut back, 4 bases at V and 7 bases at J, with 10 bases in the middle. Germline V gene lookup returns CDR1 SGHTA and CDR2 FQGNSA. The CDR3 spells CASSSQTDGELFF. CDR3 coding DNA: TGTGCCAGCAGCTCTCAGACAGACGGGGAGCTGTTTTTT.

This clone was observed once. The V gene is TRBV15, the J gene TRBJ2-3; D gene ambiguous. CDR3 size: 14 residues. CDR1 is LNHNV and CDR2 is YYDKDF in the germline V gene (reference sequence). Trimming removed 4 bases at V and 0 bases at J, with 8 bases between. CDR3 in amino acids: CATSTVGSTDTQYF. For the CDR3, the DNA is TGTGCCACCAGCACCGTTGGCAGCACAGATACGCAGTATTTT.

Remarks on this clone: One end of the junction fails to match germline, which may point to a read error. The genes are TRBV12-5 and TRBJ1-6, with D perhaps TRBD1 (6 bases). The germline V gene encodes CDR1 LGHNT and CDR2 FRNRAP. There are 19 residues in the CDR3. CDR3 DNA sequence: TGTGCTAGTGGTTTGGTACCGTCAGGGGCGAATTCCTATAATTCACCCCCCCACTTT. It codes for CASGLVPSGANSYNSPPHF.

V is TRBV29-1 and J is TRBJ2-5; D possibly corresponds to TRBD1 (6 bases). V was trimmed by 5 bases and J by 7 bases, leaving 17 bases between them. This CDR3 has 13 residues. Germline CDR1 is SQVTM and CDR2 is ANQGSEA. DNA of the CDR3: TGCAGCGTTTTGGACAGCCTTGGGTGGACCCAGTACTTC. This gives the protein CSVLDSLGWTQYF.

V and J are TRBV7-9 and TRBJ2-3; the match to TRBD2 covers 10 bases. This CDR3 contains 16 residues. CDR1 is SEHNR, CDR2 FQNEAQ, per germline (reference sequence). V shed 5 bases, J shed 2 bases, and the junction held 7 bases outside the gene matches. CDR3 nucleotides: TGTGCCAGCAGCGATACTAGCGGGAAACCCACAGATACGCAGTATTTT. Residues: CASSDTSGKPTDTQYF.

A few counts support this clone. The chain couples TRBV5-4 to TRBJ2-5; 11 bases align to TRBD2. The junction had 6 bases not matched to a gene; V was cut back by 0 bases and J by 2 bases. The CDR3 consists of 17 residues. Germline values: CDR1 SGHNT, CDR2 YYREEE (reference sequence). CDR3: CASSLGSSGGFQETQYF. DNA for the CDR3: TGTGCCAGCAGCTTGGGGTCTAGCGGGGGGTTTCAAGAGACCCAGTACTTC.

The chain links TRBV9 to TRBJ2-3, with a possible D match to TRBD2 (5 bases). The CDR3 sequence is 13 residues long. The V gene lost 9 bases and the J gene lost 2 bases, with 13 bases spanning the gap. Germline assignment: CDR1 SGDLS and CDR2 YYNGEE. The CDR3: CATTGVNTDTQYF. The CDR3, as DNA: TGTGCCACCACCGGGGTTAACACAGATACGCAGTATTTT.

This sequence joins TRBV18 and TRBJ1-5, with D tentatively TRBD1 (6 bases). Trimming shortened V by 5 bases and J by 7 bases, and 24 bases separated the two germline ends. CDR1 and CDR2 (germline): KGHSH, LQKENI. This CDR3 spans 17 amino acids. The CDR3 sequence is CASSYSGGAGAGQPQHF. The DNA for the CDR3 is TGTGCCAGCTCATACAGCGGGGGGGCGGGGGCTGGACAGCCCCAGCATTTT.

The chain is built from TRBV6-1 and TRBJ1-2, with D perhaps TRBD1 (5 bases). The V end lost 2 bases, the J end lost 3 bases, and 22 bases lay between the germline ends. Germline-derived CDR1 and CDR2 are MNHNS and SASEGT. This CDR3 is built from 18 residues. In DNA form, the CDR3 reads TGTGCCAGCAGTGAATTGTCAGGGCCCGCATTCTCGGACTATGGCTACACCTTC. Amino acid sequence: CASSELSGPAFSDYGYTF.